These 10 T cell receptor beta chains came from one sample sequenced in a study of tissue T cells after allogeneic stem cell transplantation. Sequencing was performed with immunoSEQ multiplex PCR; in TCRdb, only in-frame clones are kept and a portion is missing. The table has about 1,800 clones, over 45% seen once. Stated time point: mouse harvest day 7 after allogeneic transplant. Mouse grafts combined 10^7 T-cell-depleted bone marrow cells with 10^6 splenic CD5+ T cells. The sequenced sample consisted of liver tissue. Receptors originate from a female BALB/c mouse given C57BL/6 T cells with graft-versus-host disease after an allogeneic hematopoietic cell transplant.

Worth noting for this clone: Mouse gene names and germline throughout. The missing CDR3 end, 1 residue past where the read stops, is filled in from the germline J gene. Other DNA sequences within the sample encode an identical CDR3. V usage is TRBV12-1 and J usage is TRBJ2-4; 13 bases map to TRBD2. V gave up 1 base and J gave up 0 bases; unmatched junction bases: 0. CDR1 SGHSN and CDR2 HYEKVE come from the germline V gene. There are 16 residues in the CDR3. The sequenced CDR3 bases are TGTGCCAGCTCTCTGGGACTGGGGGGGAGTCAAAACACCTTGTAC. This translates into CASSLGLGGSQNTLY. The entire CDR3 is CASSLGLGGSQNTLYF. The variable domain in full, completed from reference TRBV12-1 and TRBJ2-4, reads DSGVVQSPRHIIKEKGGRSVLTCIPISGHSNVVWYQQTLGKELKFLIQHYEKVERDKGFLPSRFSVQQFDDYHSEMNMSALELEDSAMYFCASSLGLGGSQNTLYFGAGTRLSVL.

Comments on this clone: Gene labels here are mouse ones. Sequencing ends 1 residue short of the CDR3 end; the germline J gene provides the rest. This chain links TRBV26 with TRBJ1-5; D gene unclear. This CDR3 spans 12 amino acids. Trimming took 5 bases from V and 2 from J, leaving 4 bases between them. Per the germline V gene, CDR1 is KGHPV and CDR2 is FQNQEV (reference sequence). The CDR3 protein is CASSLYNQAPLF. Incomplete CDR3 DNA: TGTGCCAGCAGTTTATACAACCAGGCTCCGCTT.

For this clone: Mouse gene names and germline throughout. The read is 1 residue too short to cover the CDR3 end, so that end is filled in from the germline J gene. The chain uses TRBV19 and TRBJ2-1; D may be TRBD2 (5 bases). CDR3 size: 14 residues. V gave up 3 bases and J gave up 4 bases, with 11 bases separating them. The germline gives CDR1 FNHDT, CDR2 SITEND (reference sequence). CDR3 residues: CASSKGWAYAEQFF. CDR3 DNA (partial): TGTGCCAGCAGTAAGGGCTGGGCGTATGCTGAGCAGTTC.

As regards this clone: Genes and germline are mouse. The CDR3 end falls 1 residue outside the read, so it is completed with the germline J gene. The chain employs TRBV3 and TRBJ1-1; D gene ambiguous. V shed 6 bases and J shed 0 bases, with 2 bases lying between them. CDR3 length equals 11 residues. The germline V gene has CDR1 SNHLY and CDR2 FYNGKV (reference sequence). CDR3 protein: CASRTNTEVFF. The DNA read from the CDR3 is TGTGCCAGCAGAACAAACACAGAAGTCTTC.

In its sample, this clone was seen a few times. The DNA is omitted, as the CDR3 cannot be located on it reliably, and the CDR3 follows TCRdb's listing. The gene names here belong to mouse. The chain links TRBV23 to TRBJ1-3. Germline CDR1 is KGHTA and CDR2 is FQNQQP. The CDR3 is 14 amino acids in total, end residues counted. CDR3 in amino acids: CSSSQWGSGNTLYF.

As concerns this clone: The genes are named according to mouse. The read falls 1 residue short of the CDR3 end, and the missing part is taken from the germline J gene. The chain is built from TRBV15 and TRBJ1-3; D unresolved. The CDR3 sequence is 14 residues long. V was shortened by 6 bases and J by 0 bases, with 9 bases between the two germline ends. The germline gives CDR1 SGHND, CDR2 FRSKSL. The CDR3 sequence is CASSTGRSGNTLYF. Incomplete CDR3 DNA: TGTGCCAGCAGCACGGGTCGTTCTGGAAATACGCTCTAT.

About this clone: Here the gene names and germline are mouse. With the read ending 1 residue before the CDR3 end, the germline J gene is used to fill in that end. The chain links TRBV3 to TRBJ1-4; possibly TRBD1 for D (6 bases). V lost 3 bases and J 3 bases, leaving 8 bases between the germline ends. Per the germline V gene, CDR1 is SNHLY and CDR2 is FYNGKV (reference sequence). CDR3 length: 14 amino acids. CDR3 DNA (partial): TGTGCCAGCAGCTTGGGGGGGCCCAACGAAAGATTATTT. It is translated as CASSLGGPNERLF. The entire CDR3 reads CASSLGGPNERLFF.

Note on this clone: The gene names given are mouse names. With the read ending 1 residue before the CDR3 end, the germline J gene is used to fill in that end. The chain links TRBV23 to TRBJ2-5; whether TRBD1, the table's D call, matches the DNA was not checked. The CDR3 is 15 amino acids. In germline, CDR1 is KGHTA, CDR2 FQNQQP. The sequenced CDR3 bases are TGCTCCAGCAGTCCCCGAACAGGGGGCCAAGACACCCAGTAC. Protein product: CSSSPRTGGQDTQY. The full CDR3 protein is CSSSPRTGGQDTQYF.

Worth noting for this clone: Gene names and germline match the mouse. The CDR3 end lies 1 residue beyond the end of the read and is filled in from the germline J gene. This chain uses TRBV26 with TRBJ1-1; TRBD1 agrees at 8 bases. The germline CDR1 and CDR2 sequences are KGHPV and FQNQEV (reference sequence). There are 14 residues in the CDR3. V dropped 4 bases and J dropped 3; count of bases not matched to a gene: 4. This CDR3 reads CASSRQGADTEVFF. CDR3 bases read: TGTGCCAGCAGTCGCCAGGGGGCCGACACAGAAGTCTTC.

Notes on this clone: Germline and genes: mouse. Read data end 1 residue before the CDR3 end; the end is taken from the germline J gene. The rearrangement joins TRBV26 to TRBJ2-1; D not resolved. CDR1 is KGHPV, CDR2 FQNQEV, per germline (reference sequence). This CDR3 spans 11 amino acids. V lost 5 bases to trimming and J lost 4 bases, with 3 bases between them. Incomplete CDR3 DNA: TGTGCCAGCAGTATATATGCTGAGCAGTTC. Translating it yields CASSIYAEQF. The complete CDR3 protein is CASSIYAEQFF.